A selection of T cell receptor beta chains follows, all from one sample in a study of CD8 T cells in Susac syndrome. TCRdb independently ran MiXCR on the immunoSEQ multiplex PCR reads; one entry per CDR3 protein. The profile shows approximately 150,000 distinct CDR3 sequences, 90% to 95% of them singletons. The sequenced sample was CD4+ T cells from PBMCs. Receptors originate from a human donor in good health. CDR3s include the opening cysteine and the closing phenylalanine or tryptophan. A D gene is named only where the DNA matches it firmly. Clone size is shown for a subset of rows, as once, few, many or a class of expanded clone.

size: .; V: TRBV6-5; D: .; J: TRBJ2-2; DNA: TGTGCCAGCAGTTACTCTGGCGGGAAAGGCTTCGGGGAGCTGTTTTTT; CDR3: CASSYSGGKGFGELFF
size: .; V: TRBV7-3; D: TRBD2; J: TRBJ2-5; DNA: TGTGCCAGCAGCGAAAGCGGGGACCGGGAGACCCAGTACTTC; CDR3: CASSESGDRETQYF
size: .; V: TRBV25-1; D: .; J: TRBJ2-7; DNA: TGTGCCAGCAGTGAACGAAGGAACGGTCACGAGCAGTACTTC; CDR3: CASSERRNGHEQYF
size: once; V: TRBV3-1; D: .; J: TRBJ2-2; DNA: TGTGCCAGCAGCCAAGTGATCATGACAGGCCCTAAACTCGGGGAGCTGTTTTTT; CDR3: CASSQVIMTGPKLGELFF
size: .; V: TRBV3-1; D: .; J: TRBJ1-1; DNA: TGTGCCAGCAGCCAAATGGGCCGGGGGGCTGAAGCTTTCTTT; CDR3: CASSQMGRGAEAFF
size: .; V: TRBV20-1; D: .; J: TRBJ1-4; DNA: TGCAGTGCTGGATCGAACCTGGGCCATAATGAAAAACTGTTTTTT; CDR3: CSAGSNLGHNEKLFF
size: .; V: TRBV5-1; D: .; J: TRBJ1-5; DNA: TGCGCCAGCAGCCCGGTCCCCCTTAGCAATCAGCCCCAGCATTTT; CDR3: CASSPVPLSNQPQHF
size: .; V: TRBV3-1; D: .; J: TRBJ1-2; DNA: TGTGCCAGCAGCCAAGGCCACTATGGCTACACCTTC; CDR3: CASSQGHYGYTF
size: .; V: TRBV6-5; D: .; J: TRBJ2-1; DNA: TGTGCCAGCAGTGCCGGGCCCCAGGACAATGAGCAGTTCTTC; CDR3: CASSAGPQDNEQFF
size: .; V: TRBV29-1; D: .; J: TRBJ2-2; DNA: TGCAGCGTTGGGCATACGAACACCGGGGAGCTGTTTTTT; CDR3: CSVGHTNTGELFF
size: .; V: TRBV5-4; D: TRBD1; J: TRBJ2-7; DNA: TGTGCCAGCAGCCGGGACAGGGGAGATCGCGAGCAGTACTTC; CDR3: CASSRDRGDREQYF
size: .; V: TRBV20-1; D: .; J: TRBJ2-7; DNA: TGCAGTGCTCGAGGGTGGATTACTTCCGTCGAGCAGTACTTC; CDR3: CSARGWITSVEQYF
size: .; V: TRBV5-1; D: TRBD2; J: TRBJ2-7; DNA: TGCGCCAGCAGCGGTCTAGCGGGGGGCCTCTACGAGCAGTACTTC; CDR3: CASSGLAGGLYEQYF
size: .; V: TRBV7-9; D: TRBD2; J: TRBJ2-1; DNA: TGTGCCAGCAGCTCGGGACTAGCGGTTCTCGATGAGCAGTTCTTC; CDR3: CASSSGLAVLDEQFF
size: .; V: TRBV10-3; D: .; J: TRBJ2-5; DNA: TGTGCCATCAGTGAGGGAGAGACCCAGTACTTC; CDR3: CAISEGETQYF
size: .; V: TRBV7-9; D: .; J: TRBJ1-6; DNA: TGTGCCAGCAGCCCCGGGACTCTTATCTCACCCCTCCACTTT; CDR3: CASSPGTLISPLHF
size: once; V: TRBV18; D: .; J: TRBJ1-2; DNA: TGTGCCAGCTCACCAAACACTGGCGGCTACACCTTC; CDR3: CASSPNTGGYTF
size: .; V: TRBV6-1; D: .; J: TRBJ2-7; DNA: TGTGCCAACAGTGAAGCGCTTGAGGGCCTATACGAGCAGTACTTC; CDR3: CANSEALEGLYEQYF
size: .; V: TRBV3-1; D: TRBD2; J: TRBJ2-7; DNA: TGTGCCAGCAGCCGGCCTAGCGGGAGTTACGAGCAGTACTTC; CDR3: CASSRPSGSYEQYF
size: .; V: TRBV30; D: .; J: TRBJ2-3; DNA: TGTGCCTGGAGTAATCTTTACAGGGGCACAGATACGCAGTATTTT; CDR3: CAWSNLYRGTDTQYF
size: .; V: TRBV4-1; D: .; J: TRBJ1-1; DNA: TGCGCCAGCAGCCAAGGGTTACGCAGTCGAGTGAACACTGAAGCTTTCTTT; CDR3: CASSQGLRSRVNTEAFF
size: .; V: TRBV19; D: .; J: TRBJ1-5; DNA: TGTGCCAGTAGTACTAATGTTAACAATCAGCCCCAGCATTTT; CDR3: CASSTNVNNQPQHF
size: .; V: TRBV20-1; D: .; J: TRBJ2-1; DNA: TGCAGTGCTGACCCCGGGGGCGGGAGAATGGTTAGAGAGCAGTTCTTC; CDR3: CSADPGGGRMVREQFF
size: .; V: TRBV5-1; D: .; J: TRBJ2-1; DNA: TGCGCCAGCAGCTCAGCTTCATACAATGAGCAGTTCTTC; CDR3: CASSSASYNEQFF
size: .; V: TRBV5-1; D: TRBD1; J: TRBJ2-3; DNA: TGCGCCAGCAGAGAAGGGACAGGGACAAATACGCAGTATTTT; CDR3: CASREGTGTNTQYF
size: .; V: TRBV2; D: .; J: TRBJ1-3; DNA: TGTGCCAGCAGTGCCGCAAGCTCTGGAAACACCATATATTTT; CDR3: CASSAASSGNTIYF
size: .; V: TRBV7-2; D: .; J: TRBJ2-1; DNA: TGTGCCAGCAGCCCCCCGACTAGTAGGAATGAGCAGTTCTTC; CDR3: CASSPPTSRNEQFF